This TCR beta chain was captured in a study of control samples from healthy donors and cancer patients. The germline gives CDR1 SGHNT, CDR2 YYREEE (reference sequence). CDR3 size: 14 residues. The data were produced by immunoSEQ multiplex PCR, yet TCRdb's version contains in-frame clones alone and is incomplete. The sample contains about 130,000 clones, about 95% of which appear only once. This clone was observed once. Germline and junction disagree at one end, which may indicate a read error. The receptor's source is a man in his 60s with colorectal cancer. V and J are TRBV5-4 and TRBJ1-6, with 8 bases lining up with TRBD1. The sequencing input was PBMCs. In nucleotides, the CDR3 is TGTGCCAGCACCTTGGACAGGGTGGATTCACCCCTCCACTTT. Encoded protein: CASTLDRVDSPLHF.